The present TCR beta chain was sequenced within a study of blood T cell repertoires in COVID-19. Study summary: The cDNA or gDNA used as material had been derived from T cells, B-cell-depleted T cells, or PBMCs.

The method was immunoSEQ multiplex PCR; TCRdb's version includes in-frame clones alone and lacks a portion of them. The repertoire holds about 280,000 clones, with roughly 89% as singletons. CDR3 size: 17 residues. The rearrangement uses TRBV1 and TRBJ2-3; the table's D call, TRBD2, has no DNA check behind it. TRBV1 is reported as a pseudogene. The sequenced material came from peripheral blood. The sequence derives from a young woman with COVID-19, enrolled during active disease. In DNA, the CDR3 is TGCACCAGCAGCCAAGGCCCTAGCGGGGGGGTCACAGATACGCAGTATTTT. Protein sequence: CTSSQGPSGGVTDTQYF.